This T cell receptor (beta chain) comes out of a study of response to subunit inactivated influenza vaccine. Deletions cut 7 bases from V and 4 bases from J, with 15 bases between. The CDR3 totals 14 residues. Germline CDR1 SGHRS, CDR2 YFSETQ. A few counts support this clonotype. Each CDR3 protein is one row after TCRdb ran MiXCR on the RT-PCR reads. The sample consists of 500,000 to 550,000 distinct CDR3 sequences, less than 10% of them appearing once. The chain uses TRBV5-1 and TRBJ2-1; D remains ambiguous. The source of this sequence is a man aged 50-75 years who received an inactivated influenza vaccine. This specimen consisted of PBMCs from blood, obtained less than 30 months after vaccination. CDR3 sequence (DNA): TGCGCCAGCCGCCTGGCGGCAGCTTACAATGAGCAGTTCTTC. This encodes CASRLAAAYNEQFF.